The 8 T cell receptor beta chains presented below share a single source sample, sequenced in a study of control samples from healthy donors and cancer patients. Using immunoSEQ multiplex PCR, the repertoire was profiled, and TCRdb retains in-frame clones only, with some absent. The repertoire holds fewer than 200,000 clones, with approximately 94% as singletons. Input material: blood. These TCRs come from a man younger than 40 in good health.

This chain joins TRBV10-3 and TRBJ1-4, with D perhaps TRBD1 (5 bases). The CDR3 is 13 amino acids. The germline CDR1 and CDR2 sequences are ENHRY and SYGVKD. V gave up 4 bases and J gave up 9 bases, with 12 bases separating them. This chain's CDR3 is CAISAGDAKKLFF. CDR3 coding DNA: TGTGCCATCAGTGCCGGGGACGCTAAAAAACTGTTTTTT.

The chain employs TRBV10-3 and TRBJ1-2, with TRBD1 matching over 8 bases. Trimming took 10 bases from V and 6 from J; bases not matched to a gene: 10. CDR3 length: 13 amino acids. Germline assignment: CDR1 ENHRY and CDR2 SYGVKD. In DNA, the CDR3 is TGTGCCACCGACCTGACAGGGGTGCATGGCTACACCTTC. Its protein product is CATDLTGVHGYTF.

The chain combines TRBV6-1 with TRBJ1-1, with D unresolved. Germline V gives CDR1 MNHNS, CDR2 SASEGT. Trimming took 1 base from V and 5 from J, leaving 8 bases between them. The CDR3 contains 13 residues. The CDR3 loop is CASSEGRSTEAFF. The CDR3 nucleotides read TGTGCCAGCAGTGAAGGTAGGAGTACTGAAGCTTTCTTT.

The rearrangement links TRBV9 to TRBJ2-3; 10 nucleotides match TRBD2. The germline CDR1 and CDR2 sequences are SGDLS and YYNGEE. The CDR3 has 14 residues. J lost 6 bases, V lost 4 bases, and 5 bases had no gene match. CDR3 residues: CASSRGLAYDTQYF. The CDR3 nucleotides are TGTGCCAGCAGCCGGGGACTAGCGTACGATACGCAGTATTTT.

This CDR3 reads CATSDPTNYEQYF. DNA of the CDR3: TGTGCCACCAGTGATCCCACTAACTACGAGCAGTACTTC. The chain joins TRBV24-1 to TRBJ2-7; D remains ambiguous. V shed 3 bases and J shed 3 bases, with 8 bases lying between them. The CDR3 runs 13 residues. The germline V gene encodes CDR1 KGHDR and CDR2 SFDVKD.

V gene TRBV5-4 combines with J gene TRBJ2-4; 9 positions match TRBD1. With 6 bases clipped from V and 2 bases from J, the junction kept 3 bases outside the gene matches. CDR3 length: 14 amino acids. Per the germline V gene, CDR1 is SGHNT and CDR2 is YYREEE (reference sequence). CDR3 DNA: TGTGCCAGCATAGGGACAGGGACCAAAAACATTCAGTACTTC. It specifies CASIGTGTKNIQYF.

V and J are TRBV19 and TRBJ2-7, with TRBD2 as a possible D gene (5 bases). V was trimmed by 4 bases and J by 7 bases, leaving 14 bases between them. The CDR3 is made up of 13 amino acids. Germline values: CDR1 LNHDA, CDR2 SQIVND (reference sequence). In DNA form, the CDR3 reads TGTGCCAGTAGTACGACACTAGGTGGGGAGCAGTACTTC. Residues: CASSTTLGGEQYF.

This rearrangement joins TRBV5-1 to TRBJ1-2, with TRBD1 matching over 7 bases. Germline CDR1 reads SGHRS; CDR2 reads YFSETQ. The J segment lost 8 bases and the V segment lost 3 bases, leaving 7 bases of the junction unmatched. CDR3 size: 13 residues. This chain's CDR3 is CASSSRQGVGYTF. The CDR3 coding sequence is TGCGCCAGCAGCTCAAGACAGGGAGTCGGCTACACCTTC.